This is a list of T cell receptor beta chains from one sample in a study of OX40 agonist ivuxolimab in advanced cancers. Using immunoSEQ multiplex PCR, the repertoire was profiled, and TCRdb retains in-frame clones only, with some absent. The table records 40,000 to 45,000 clones, over 65% of them present only once. This specimen consisted of CD4+ or CD8+ T cells sorted from blood, obtained in a trial of the OX40 agonist ivuxolimab. The source of these receptors is an adult with an advanced solid tumor such as melanoma, head and neck, liver or kidney cancer. Both conserved end residues are trimmed from each CDR3. The order of the fields is V gene, clone size, CDR3 protein. Clone size is stated in some rows and not others, as once, few, many or a class when expanded.

v_call: TRBV7-2
clone_size: NA
cdr3_aa: ASSLNRDNEQF

v_call: TRBV18
clone_size: few
cdr3_aa: ASKQGNEETQY

v_call: TRBV7-2
clone_size: NA
cdr3_aa: AILGGGLYEQY

v_call: TRBV7-2
clone_size: NA
cdr3_aa: ASSFGLAYEQY

v_call: TRBV4-3
clone_size: once
cdr3_aa: ASSQGLSQETQY

v_call: TRBV19
clone_size: NA
cdr3_aa: ASTRTSGLYNEQF

v_call: TRBV7-2
clone_size: NA
cdr3_aa: ASSLRPASGTSTDTQY

v_call: TRBV28
clone_size: NA
cdr3_aa: ASSAEAGGIDTQY

v_call: TRBV5-1
clone_size: NA
cdr3_aa: ASSLGSRENTGELF

v_call: TRBV9
clone_size: NA
cdr3_aa: ASSVRGRDEKLF

v_call: TRBV6-5
clone_size: NA
cdr3_aa: ASSWQGNHNEQF

v_call: TRBV2
clone_size: NA
cdr3_aa: ASRTGRISGNTIY

v_call: TRBV2
clone_size: NA
cdr3_aa: ASSEALGDYNEQF

v_call: TRBV27
clone_size: NA
cdr3_aa: ASSTNRVGEQY

v_call: TRBV28
clone_size: NA
cdr3_aa: ASRVRLYNTEAF

v_call: TRBV11-2
clone_size: NA
cdr3_aa: ASRKGMAEAF

v_call: TRBV2
clone_size: NA
cdr3_aa: ASSDNSWYEQY

v_call: TRBV2
clone_size: once
cdr3_aa: ASKPDTNNSPLH

v_call: TRBV19
clone_size: NA
cdr3_aa: ATRHQVKDYEQY

v_call: TRBV27
clone_size: NA
cdr3_aa: ASSYGTDRGEQF

v_call: TRBV4-3
clone_size: NA
cdr3_aa: ASSLQRTGTAYGYT

v_call: TRBV7-9
clone_size: NA
cdr3_aa: ASSLDGGQGVSIQY

v_call: TRBV7-6
clone_size: NA
cdr3_aa: ASSLGQRLNTGELF

v_call: TRBV11-2
clone_size: NA
cdr3_aa: ASSAAGNRNEQY

v_call: TRBV19
clone_size: NA
cdr3_aa: ASSPEGGMGFKETQY

v_call: TRBV19
clone_size: NA
cdr3_aa: ASSILVLDEQF

v_call: TRBV5-1
clone_size: NA
cdr3_aa: ASSLSRRGNTGELF

v_call: TRBV1
clone_size: NA
cdr3_aa: TSSQDAEVKF

v_call: TRBV28
clone_size: NA
cdr3_aa: ASLPPGGSYGYT